The 11 T cell receptor beta chains below all came from one sample that was sequenced in a study of cytomegalovirus exposure and HLA in healthy donors. PCR was performed using 60 Vbeta and 13 Jbeta primers. Produced via immunoSEQ multiplex PCR; TCRdb's table is partial and in-frame only. The sample has approximately 190,000 clones, 65% to 90% seen once. Input material: PBMCs. The receptors come from a man aged 35 to 55 in good health and CMV-seropositive.

The CDR3 DNA is TGTGCCAGCAGTCAGGGGGTACTAGAAGCTTTCTTT. As protein: CASSQGVLEAFF. The chain carries TRBV25-1 and TRBJ1-1, with 7 nucleotides matching TRBD1. The CDR3 spans 12 residues. Germline V gene lookup returns CDR1 MGHDK and CDR2 SYGVNS. V gave up 5 bases and J gave up 8 bases; unmatched junction bases: 5.

The J gene is TRBJ2-5, the V gene TRBV6-1; 10 bases fit TRBD2. Trimming took 4 bases from V and 5 from J; bases not matched to a gene: 7. This CDR3 contains 15 residues. The germline V gene has CDR1 MNHNS and CDR2 SASEGT. The CDR3 loop reads CASSVGLAAGETQYF. CDR3 in DNA: TGTGCCAGCAGTGTCGGACTAGCGGCGGGGGAGACCCAGTACTTC.

The V and J genes are TRBV19 and TRBJ1-1; D uncertain. Germline lookup yields CDR1 LNHDA and CDR2 SQIVND (reference sequence). With 3 bases removed from V and 1 base from J, the gap between germline ends came to 9 bases. The CDR3 is 14 residues long. CDR3 bases: TGTGCCAGTAGTATTAGCCAGCGGAACACTGAAGCTTTCTTT. This translates into CASSISQRNTEAFF. Full variable domain (rest looked up from reference TRBV19 and TRBJ1-1): DGGITQSPKYLFRKEGQNVTLSCEQNLNHDAMYWYRQDPGQGLRLIYYSQIVNDFQKGDIAEGYSVSREKKESFPLTVTSAQKNPTAFYLCASSISQRNTEAFFGQGTRLTVV.

This chain uses TRBV7-9 with TRBJ1-2; 7 bases match TRBD1. The CDR3 contains 14 residues. V shed 5 bases, J shed 4 bases, and the junction held 7 bases outside the gene matches. Per germline, CDR1 SEHNR and CDR2 FQNEAQ (reference sequence). CDR3 sequence reads: CASSLKGQSYGYTF. Written as DNA, the CDR3 is TGTGCCAGCAGCCTAAAGGGACAGTCCTATGGCTACACCTTC.

CDR3 region: CASWGDYNNEQFF. DNA for the CDR3: TGCGCCAGCTGGGGCGATTATAACAATGAGCAGTTCTTC. The chain joins TRBV5-1 to TRBJ2-1, with a weak D call TRBD1 (5 bases). Trimming pared 7 bases from V and 5 bases from J, leaving 13 bases between. This CDR3 region has 13 residues. Germline V CDR1 and CDR2: SGHRS, YFSETQ.

The chain combines TRBV27 with TRBJ2-1, with D possibly being TRBD2 (5 bases). Trimming removed 2 bases from V and 6 bases from J, with 8 bases in between. This CDR3 spans 13 amino acids. Germline V CDR1 and CDR2: MNHEY, SMNVEV (reference sequence). In DNA form, the CDR3 reads TGTGCCAGCAGTTTAGATAGCGCCAATGAGCAGTTCTTC. It yields the protein CASSLDSANEQFF.

The rearrangement links TRBV5-6 to TRBJ2-3; 8 nucleotides agree with TRBD2. Germline V CDR1 and CDR2: SGHDT, YYEEEE. V lost 6 bases to trimming and J lost 2 bases; unmatched junction nucleotides: 11. CDR3 length equals 16 residues. CDR3 nucleotide sequence: TGTGCCAGCACCCCAAACGGGGGGGCTTCCACAGATACGCAGTATTTT. Protein sequence: CASTPNGGASTDTQYF.

This sequence joins TRBV11-1 and TRBJ2-7; a weak D match, TRBD1 (6 bases). Germline V CDR1 and CDR2: SGHAT, FQDESV (reference sequence). The V gene lost 0 bases and the J gene lost 2 bases, with 20 bases spanning the gap. CDR3 length equals 18 residues. CDR3 in amino acids: CASSLATGWGHRPYEQYF. The DNA of the CDR3 is TGTGCCAGCAGCTTAGCGACGGGTTGGGGACACCGACCCTACGAGCAGTACTTC. Filled out from reference TRBV11-1 and TRBJ2-7, the complete variable domain reads EAEVAQSPRYKITEKSQAVAFWCDPISGHATLYWYRQILGQGPELLVQFQDESVVDDSQLPKDRFSAERLKGVDSTLKIQPAELGDSAMYLCASSLATGWGHRPYEQYFGPGTRLTVT.

The rearrangement joins TRBV4-1 to TRBJ2-3; 7 bases line up with TRBD2. Trimming cost V 4 bases and J 7 bases; bases outside gene matches: 14. The CDR3 is 16 residues long. Germline lookup yields CDR1 MGHRA and CDR2 YSYEKL. CDR3 DNA sequence: TGCGCCAGCAGCCCCTCTGGGGGGGGAAGGACAAATACGCAGTATTTT. As protein: CASSPSGGGRTNTQYF.

This clone was counted once. V is TRBV5-1 and J is TRBJ2-4; a weak D match, TRBD1 (6 bases). Germline V CDR1 and CDR2: SGHRS, YFSETQ. This CDR3 has 16 residues. The germline V and J ends were trimmed by 4 bases and 1 base, with 15 bases remaining between them. CDR3 in DNA: TGCGCCAGCAGCCAGAGGGCAGGGGAGGCCAAAAACATTCAGTACTTC. Protein product: CASSQRAGEAKNIQYF.

V is TRBV19 and J is TRBJ1-4, with 7 bases fitting TRBD1. From germline, CDR1 is LNHDA and CDR2 SQIVND (reference sequence). The length of the CDR3 is 15 residues. Unmatched junction bases numbered 4, after V lost 6 bases and J lost 0 bases. The CDR3 DNA is TGTGCCAGTAGCCCCGGGACAGCAACTAATGAAAAACTGTTTTTT. Protein: CASSPGTATNEKLFF.